The T cell receptor beta chain under discussion was sequenced for a study of tumor-infiltrating lymphocytes in localized non-small cell lung cancer (dated by TCRdb to about 2021). General notes on the study: The cohort covered several histologies, both smokers and never-smokers, and patients whose samples were collected after neoadjuvant chemotherapy. Each patient provided resected tumor tissue plus uninvolved lung tissue from the same patient, with the uninvolved lung tissue described as non-adjacent to the tumor. The paired tumor versus uninvolved lung comparison of immunoSEQ T-cell fraction included under 60 patients. The same patients underwent several integrated assays, with TCR sequencing performed together with flow cytometry, multiplex immunofluorescence, RNA-seq, exome sequencing and proteomics. In total, the ICON cohort was made up of approximately 150 surgical patients who had localized non-small cell lung cancer and whose tumors were resected. Points the paper makes about the study in general: Different pieces of the same tissue were used for different assays, so technical variation could not be separated from intratumor heterogeneity. No difference in TCR-derived T-cell fraction was observed between the flow cytometry-defined immunotypes IM1 (good prognosis) and IM2 (poor prognosis). Consistent with immunofluorescence CD3 counts, TCRbeta sequencing supported greater T cell infiltration in tumors than in uninvolved lung tissue. No association of tumor T-cell fraction from TCR sequencing with recurrence-free survival was found (p = 0.61). Assay coverage differed among patients according to how much tissue was available, so only a subset of the cohort had TCR sequencing.

Enrollment in ICON was initiated in 2016, and the last patient was enrolled in late 2018. Fresh tumor and matched uninvolved tissue for in-depth immune analyses, including TCR sequencing, were collected from a subcohort of some 69 patients. DNA for TCR sequencing was isolated from bulk tissue, and no cell sorting was done. The immunoSEQ assay used for TCR sequencing gave the T-cell fraction in both tumor and uninvolved lung tissue. Under the source paper's analysis protocol: To analyze survival, patients were divided into a high T-cell fraction group (upper tertile) and a low T-cell fraction group (lower two tertiles), and the two groups were compared using a log-rank test. A signed-rank test was used to test paired tumor versus uninvolved lung differences in T-cell fraction. The clones in this table, taken by TCRdb from immuneACCESS, are in-frame only. Not every clone is retained; where verified, under half of the shortfall comes from an unresolved V gene, and the cause of the rest is unknown. For V, J and clone size, that table is used; D and trimming come from the DNA. The sample has about 22,000 clones on record, roughly three quarters of them singletons. About 3.6% of the sample lies in the top ten.

Regarding this clone: The antigen it binds to is not known. No much larger clone exists at a distance of one base, and base qualities are not known.

The junction carries 11 bases between V and J, which are trimmed by 1 base and 4 bases respectively. CDR1 is given as LNHNV and CDR2 as YYDKDF, both from the germline V gene (reference sequence). Including cysteine and phenylalanine, the CDR3 has 16 amino acids. The entry retains the CDR3 DNA only, 48 bases that are in frame from base 1. The receptor's source is a human donor with non-small cell lung cancer. The sequencing sample was made of lung tumor tissue. The chain is made from TRBV15 and TRBJ1-6, with no reliable assignment of the D segment. The DNA is TGTGCCACCAGCAGAGGGGCCGACACTTATAATTCACCCCTCCACTTT. It translates as CATSRGADTYNSPLHF.